This is a list of T cell receptor beta chains from one sample in a study of blood T cell repertoires in COVID-19. Clones were sequenced by immunoSEQ multiplex PCR, and TCRdb holds only the in-frame ones, with some missing. The sample contains roughly 200,000 clones, about 90% of which appear only once. Sample: peripheral blood. The receptor set was obtained from a man aged 50-60 years with acute or convalescent COVID-19. Each CDR3 is given with its conserved first and last residue. A D gene is named only where the DNA matches it firmly. For some rows the clone size is stated as once, few or many, or as a class when expanded; others skip it.

CDR3 DNA: TGTGCCAGCAGCTTAGGGACAGGGGCAACCCAAGAGACCCAGTACTTC
CDR3 protein: CASSLGTGATQETQYF
clone size: NA
V gene: TRBV5-6
D gene: TRBD1
J gene: TRBJ2-5

CDR3 DNA: TGTGCCAGCAGCCCAGGGACAGGGCGTGAAAAACTGTTTTTT
CDR3 protein: CASSPGTGREKLFF
clone size: NA
V gene: TRBV13
D gene: TRBD1
J gene: TRBJ1-4

CDR3 DNA: TGCAGCGGCCTCCTCACAGGGGTTGAGACCCAGTACTTC
CDR3 protein: CSGLLTGVETQYF
clone size: NA
V gene: TRBV29-1
D gene: TRBD1
J gene: TRBJ2-5

CDR3 DNA: TGTGCCAGCAGCCATCCGACGCGGATACTGAAAAGCTCCTACAATGAGCAGTTCTTC
CDR3 protein: CASSHPTRILKSSYNEQFF
clone size: few
V gene: TRBV3-1/TRBV3-2
D gene: NA
J gene: TRBJ2-1

CDR3 DNA: TGTGCCACCAGTGACCCTGACAGGGGGCTTTGGGATACGCAGTATTTT
CDR3 protein: CATSDPDRGLWDTQYF
clone size: NA
V gene: TRBV24-1
D gene: TRBD1
J gene: TRBJ2-3

CDR3 DNA: TGTGCCAGCAGTTACTTTGCGGGAAGTTACAATGAGCAGTTCTTC
CDR3 protein: CASSYFAGSYNEQFF
clone size: once
V gene: TRBV6-2/TRBV6-3
D gene: NA
J gene: TRBJ2-1

CDR3 DNA: TGTGCCAGCAGTGTGCAAGCCTTCCGACTGGGGAGCTCCTACGAGCAGTACTTC
CDR3 protein: CASSVQAFRLGSSYEQYF
clone size: NA
V gene: TRBV27
D gene: NA
J gene: TRBJ2-7

CDR3 DNA: TGTGCCAGCAGTAGGGGGCCAAAAGATACGCAGTATTTT
CDR3 protein: CASSRGPKDTQYF
clone size: NA
V gene: TRBV6-5
D gene: TRBD1
J gene: TRBJ2-3

CDR3 DNA: TGTGCCAGCTGTGACCCCCGGGGGGGACAAGAGACCCAGTACTTC
CDR3 protein: CASCDPRGGQETQYF
clone size: NA
V gene: TRBV19
D gene: TRBD2
J gene: TRBJ2-5

CDR3 DNA: TGTGCCATCAGTGAAAGGGACAGCTACTATGGCTACACCTTC
CDR3 protein: CAISERDSYYGYTF
clone size: NA
V gene: TRBV10-3
D gene: TRBD1
J gene: TRBJ1-2

CDR3 DNA: TGTGCCAGCTCAACGGGGGGGCGTAGTTTTGGCTACACCTTC
CDR3 protein: CASSTGGRSFGYTF
clone size: NA
V gene: TRBV6-5
D gene: NA
J gene: TRBJ1-2

CDR3 DNA: TGTGCCAGCAGCCTACTCGGGGGAGGGGGAAGCACAGATACGCAGTATTTT
CDR3 protein: CASSLLGGGGSTDTQYF
clone size: NA
V gene: TRBV7-3
D gene: NA
J gene: TRBJ2-3

CDR3 DNA: TGTGCCAGCAGCTTAGATCGGGCTAGCGGGGTCACAGATACGCAGTATTTT
CDR3 protein: CASSLDRASGVTDTQYF
clone size: NA
V gene: TRBV11-2
D gene: TRBD2
J gene: TRBJ2-3

CDR3 DNA: TGTGCCACCAGATCCTCGGGCAGGACTCTACAAGAGACCCAGTACTTC
CDR3 protein: CATRSSGRTLQETQYF
clone size: NA
V gene: TRBV27
D gene: NA
J gene: TRBJ2-5

CDR3 DNA: TGTGCCAGCAGCACCCGGGACAGGGGAGAAGAGACCCAGTACTTC
CDR3 protein: CASSTRDRGEETQYF
clone size: NA
V gene: TRBV11-3
D gene: TRBD1
J gene: TRBJ2-5

CDR3 DNA: TGTGCCACCCAATTCCACGAACTCACAGATACGCAGTATTTT
CDR3 protein: CATQFHELTDTQYF
clone size: NA
V gene: TRBV15
D gene: NA
J gene: TRBJ2-3

CDR3 DNA: TGTGCCAGCAGCTTAGTTTTGGGCAGTAACTATGGCTACACCTTC
CDR3 protein: CASSLVLGSNYGYTF
clone size: NA
V gene: TRBV7-9
D gene: NA
J gene: TRBJ1-2

CDR3 DNA: TGTGCCAGGGGACTTTCCGCGGGGGGCTACAATGAGCAGTTCTTC
CDR3 protein: CARGLSAGGYNEQFF
clone size: NA
V gene: TRBV6-4
D gene: TRBD2
J gene: TRBJ2-1

CDR3 DNA: TGTGCCAGCAGCCCTCGGGGACAGGGGGCGCGAGGCTACACCTTC
CDR3 protein: CASSPRGQGARGYTF
clone size: once
V gene: TRBV6-2/TRBV6-3
D gene: TRBD1
J gene: TRBJ1-2

CDR3 DNA: TGTGCCAGCAGCCAGGAAGCTGTAGCGGATACGAACTACAATGAGCAGTTCTTC
CDR3 protein: CASSQEAVADTNYNEQFF
clone size: NA
V gene: TRBV3-1/TRBV3-2
D gene: NA
J gene: TRBJ2-1

CDR3 DNA: TGTGCCAGCAGCCAAGAGGGGGGTCGAGGCAATCAGCCCCAGCATTTT
CDR3 protein: CASSQEGGRGNQPQHF
clone size: NA
V gene: TRBV4-2
D gene: NA
J gene: TRBJ1-5

CDR3 DNA: TGTGCCAGCAGCCCCAGGGCGGGGAATGAGCAGTTCTTC
CDR3 protein: CASSPRAGNEQFF
clone size: NA
V gene: TRBV5-4
D gene: NA
J gene: TRBJ2-1

CDR3 DNA: TGTGCCAGCAGCCACCTTGGACTAGCGGGAAACTCTGGGGCCAACGTCCTGACTTTC
CDR3 protein: CASSHLGLAGNSGANVLTF
clone size: NA
V gene: TRBV3-1/TRBV3-2
D gene: TRBD2
J gene: TRBJ2-6

CDR3 DNA: TGTGCCAGCAGCTTGTTCAAGAACACCGGGGAGCTGTTTTTT
CDR3 protein: CASSLFKNTGELFF
clone size: NA
V gene: TRBV5-6
D gene: NA
J gene: TRBJ2-2